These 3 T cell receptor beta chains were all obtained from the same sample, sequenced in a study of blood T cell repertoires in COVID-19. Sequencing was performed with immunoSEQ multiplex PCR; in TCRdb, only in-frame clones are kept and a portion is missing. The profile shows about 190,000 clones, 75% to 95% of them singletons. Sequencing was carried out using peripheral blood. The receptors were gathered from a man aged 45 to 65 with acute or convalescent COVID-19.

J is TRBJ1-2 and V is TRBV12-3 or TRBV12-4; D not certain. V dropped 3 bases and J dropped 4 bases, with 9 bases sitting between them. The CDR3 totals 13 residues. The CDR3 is CASSLEQIYGYTF. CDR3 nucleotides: TGTGCCAGCAGTTTGGAACAGATCTATGGCTACACCTTC.

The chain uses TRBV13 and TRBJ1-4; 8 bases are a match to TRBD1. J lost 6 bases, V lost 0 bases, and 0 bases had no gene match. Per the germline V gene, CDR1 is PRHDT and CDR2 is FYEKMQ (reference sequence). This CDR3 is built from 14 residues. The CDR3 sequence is CASSLGDRDEKLFF. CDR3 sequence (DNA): TGTGCCAGCAGCTTAGGGGACAGGGATGAAAAACTGTTTTTT.

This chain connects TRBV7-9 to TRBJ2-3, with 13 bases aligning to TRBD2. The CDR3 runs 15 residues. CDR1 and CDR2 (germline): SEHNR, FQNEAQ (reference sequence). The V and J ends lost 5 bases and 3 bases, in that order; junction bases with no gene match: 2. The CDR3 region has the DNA TGTGCCAGCAGCCCGACTAGCGGGGGGACAGATACGCAGTATTTT. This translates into CASSPTSGGTDTQYF.